This T cell receptor (beta chain) was found in a study of patients and donors after allogeneic stem cell transplantation. Per germline, CDR1 MNHEY and CDR2 SVGEGT. Trimming shortened V by 6 bases and J by 4 bases, and 11 bases separated the two germline ends. The CDR3 is 13 residues long. TCRdb reprocessed the RT-PCR reads via MiXCR and lists one record per CDR3 protein. This sample has 800,000 to 1,000,000 distinct CDR3 sequences, with under 20% found just once. The sample taken for sequencing was blood, either unsorted or a sorted T cell fraction (not recorded which). The receptor comes from a human donor who was either an allogeneic HSCT recipient or a stem cell or donor lymphocyte infusion donor (not recorded which). It is not recorded whose cells these are; they may come from a transplant donor. The V and J genes are TRBV6-2 or TRBV6-3 and TRBJ2-3; D gene uncertain. The CDR3 reads CASRPASADTQYF. The CDR3 bases are TGTGCCAGCAGGCCCGCGTCGGCAGATACGCAGTATTTT.